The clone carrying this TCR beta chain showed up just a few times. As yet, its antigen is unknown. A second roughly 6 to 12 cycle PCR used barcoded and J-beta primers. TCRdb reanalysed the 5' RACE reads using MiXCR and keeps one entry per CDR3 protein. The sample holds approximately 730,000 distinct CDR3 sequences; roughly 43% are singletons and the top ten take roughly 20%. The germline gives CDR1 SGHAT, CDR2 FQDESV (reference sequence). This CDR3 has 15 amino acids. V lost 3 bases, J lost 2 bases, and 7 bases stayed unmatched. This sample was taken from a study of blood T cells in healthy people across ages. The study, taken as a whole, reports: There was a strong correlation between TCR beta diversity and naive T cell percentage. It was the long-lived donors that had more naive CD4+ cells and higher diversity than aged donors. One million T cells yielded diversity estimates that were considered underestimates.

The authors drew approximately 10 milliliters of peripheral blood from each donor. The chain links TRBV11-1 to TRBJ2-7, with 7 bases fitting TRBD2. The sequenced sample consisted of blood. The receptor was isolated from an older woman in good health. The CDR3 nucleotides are TGTGCCAGCAGCTTTGGCGGGGGTCCTCCCTACGAGCAGTACTTC. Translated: CASSFGGGPPYEQYF.